This T cell receptor beta chain was sequenced in a study of radiotherapy plus CTLA-4 blockade in lung cancer (dated by TCRdb to about 2018). Concerning the study at large: Among the enrolled patients, around 19% had an objective response, and 25% to 35% reached disease control.

The investigation overall reported the following: After treatment with radiotherapy and ipilimumab, TCR clones that originated in tumors expanded in peripheral blood. Increased serum interferon-beta after radiation, together with early dynamic changes in blood T cell clones, were reported to be the strongest predictors of response.

To prepare the library, the immunoSEQ multiplex PCR assay was applied. In TCRdb, the immuneACCESS table is reduced to in-frame sequences with V and J assigned. These tables do not hold every clone; where another copy was compared, an unresolved V gene accounts for under half, and the others remain unexplained. A total of tens of thousands of clones appear in this sample, roughly three quarters of them only once. Around 10% of the sample goes to the ten largest clones. Notes on this clone: What this receptor recognizes is not known. There are no base qualities to consult, and no much larger clone falls within one base.

Taken from cysteine to phenylalanine, the CDR3 has 16 residues. CDR3 DNA is the only sequence kept; it has 48 bases, read in frame from the first base. Reading the germline V gene (reference sequence) gives CDR1 SGHKS and CDR2 YYEKEE. From V the trimming removes 4 bases and from J it removes 8 bases, while the gene matches leave 12 bases of the junction unaccounted for. In this study, focal radiation therapy paired with CTLA-4 blockade (ipilimumab) was tested in patients who had chemo-refractory metastatic non-small-cell lung cancer. Sequenced material: peripheral blood, taken from a patient treated with radiotherapy plus ipilimumab. This clonotype originated in a human donor with non-small cell lung cancer who had stable disease on radiotherapy plus ipilimumab. The sequence joins TRBV5-5 to TRBJ1-6; 7 central nucleotides agree with TRBD1. This receptor carries the CDR3 CASSPTLDRPDSPLHF. The DNA sequence follows: TGTGCCAGCAGCCCAACCCTGGACAGGCCAGATTCACCCCTCCACTTT.